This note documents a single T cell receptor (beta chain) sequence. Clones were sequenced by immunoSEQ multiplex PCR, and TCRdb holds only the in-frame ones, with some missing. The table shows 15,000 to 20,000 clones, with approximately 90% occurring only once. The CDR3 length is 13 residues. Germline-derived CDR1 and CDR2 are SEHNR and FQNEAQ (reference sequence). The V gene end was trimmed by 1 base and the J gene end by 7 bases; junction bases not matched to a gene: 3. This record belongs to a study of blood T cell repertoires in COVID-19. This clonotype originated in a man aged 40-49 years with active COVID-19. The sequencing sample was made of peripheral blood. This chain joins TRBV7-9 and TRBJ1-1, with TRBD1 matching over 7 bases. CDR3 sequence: CASSLGQGGEAFF. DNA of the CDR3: TGTGCCAGCAGCTTAGGACAGGGAGGTGAAGCTTTCTTT.